Listed here are 32 T cell receptor beta chains from one sample, sequenced in a study of blood T cell repertoires in COVID-19. TCRdb keeps only in-frame clones here, not all; method: immunoSEQ multiplex PCR. This table has tens of thousands of clones, 75% to 85% appearing once. Material: peripheral blood. The receptors stem from a man aged 35-49 years with acute or convalescent COVID-19.

CDR3 protein: CASSPEGQGYGKLFF. CDR3 in DNA: TGCGCCAGCAGCCCAGAAGGACAGGGGTACGGAAAACTGTTTTTT. V is TRBV5-1 and J is TRBJ1-4; TRBD1 agrees at 9 bases. CDR1 is SGHRS and CDR2 is YFSETQ in the germline V gene. The CDR3 extends over 15 amino acids. The V and J ends lost 4 bases and 10 bases, in that order; junction bases with no gene match: 11. The variable domain in full, with the rest retrieved from reference TRBV5-1 and TRBJ1-4, is KAGVTQTPRYLIKTRGQQVTLSCSPISGHRSVSWYQQTPGQGLQFLFEYFSETQRNKGNFPGRFSGRQFSNSRSEMNVSTLELGDSALYLCASSPEGQGYGKLFFGSGTQLSVL.

The rearrangement uses TRBV4-1 and TRBJ2-1; D perhaps matches TRBD1 (6 bases). The V gene lost 5 bases and the J gene lost 9 bases, with 11 bases spanning the gap. CDR1 MGHRA and CDR2 YSYEKL come from the germline V gene. This CDR3 has 12 amino acids. CDR3 nucleotides: TGCGCCAGCAGCGAACTGGACAGTGAGCAGTTCTTC. It encodes CASSELDSEQFF.

V is TRBV24-1 and J is TRBJ2-3, with D perhaps matching TRBD1 (6 bases). V lost 4 bases, J lost 0 bases, and 13 bases lay in between. From germline, CDR1 is KGHDR and CDR2 SFDVKD. This CDR3 has 16 amino acids. The CDR3 loop is CATSEWTAKSTDTQYF. The DNA for the CDR3 is TGTGCCACCAGTGAATGGACAGCGAAAAGCACAGATACGCAGTATTTT.

The sample holds a few counts of this clone. The chain combines TRBV11-2 with TRBJ1-6; TRBD1 aligns across 10 bases. The germline V gene has CDR1 SGHAT and CDR2 FQNNGV. The CDR3 spans 15 residues. Germline trimming cut 1 base from V and 9 bases from J; bases unmatched to any gene: 3. CDR3 loop: CASSLGTGGGSPLHF. Written as DNA, the CDR3 is TGTGCCAGCAGCTTAGGGACAGGGGGTGGTTCACCCCTCCACTTT.

The V call is TRBV18, the J call TRBJ1-3; 10 nucleotides align to TRBD1. CDR1 and CDR2 (germline): KGHSH, LQKENI. V lost 3 bases to trimming and J lost 2 bases; unmatched junction nucleotides: 4. The CDR3 totals 16 residues. DNA of the CDR3: TGTGCCAGCTCACCCTCCGGGACAGGGGCTGGAAACACCATATATTTT. Amino acids: CASSPSGTGAGNTIYF.

The rearrangement joins TRBV19 to TRBJ1-1, with D maybe TRBD1 (6 bases). The CDR3 is made up of 16 amino acids. Trimming stripped 9 bases from V and 4 bases from J, with 24 bases between. Germline CDR1 is LNHDA and CDR2 is SQIVND (reference sequence). CDR3 sequence reads: CASMGHRQGRSTEAFF. The CDR3 DNA sequence: TGTGCCAGCATGGGACATAGGCAGGGACGGAGCACTGAAGCTTTCTTT.

V is TRBV2 and J is TRBJ1-2; 7 positions agree with TRBD1. CDR1 and CDR2 (germline): SNHLY, FYNNEI. V was clipped by 0 bases and J by 4 bases; unmatched bases: 8. This CDR3 has 16 residues. Here the CDR3 reads CASSEAGDSYPYGYTF. The CDR3 region has the DNA TGTGCCAGCAGTGAAGCGGGGGACAGCTATCCCTATGGCTACACCTTC.

This clone was found a few times. The genes are TRBV6-5 and TRBJ1-4; D gene unclear. V was pared by 6 bases and J by 8 bases, with 19 bases between. CDR1 and CDR2 from the germline V gene are MNHEY and SVGAGI. The CDR3 has 15 amino acids. CDR3 residues: CASRPRHWAGEKLFF. The CDR3 DNA reads TGTGCCAGCAGGCCCCGCCATTGGGCGGGCGAAAAACTGTTTTTT.

The rearrangement joins TRBV5-1 to TRBJ1-6; D gene unclear. The CDR3 totals 12 residues. The germline gives CDR1 SGHRS, CDR2 YFSETQ. V lost 6 bases and J lost 8, with 9 bases in between. The CDR3 loop reads CASTSGDSPLHF. The CDR3, as DNA: TGCGCCAGCACCTCCGGGGATTCACCCCTCCACTTT. The full variable domain, its missing parts supplied by reference TRBV5-1 and TRBJ1-6, is KAGVTQTPRYLIKTRGQQVTLSCSPISGHRSVSWYQQTPGQGLQFLFEYFSETQRNKGNFPGRFSGRQFSNSRSEMNVSTLELGDSALYLCASTSGDSPLHFGNGTRLTVT.

The rearrangement uses TRBV9 and TRBJ2-2, with 13 nucleotides matching TRBD2. J gave up 8 bases and V 0 bases, and 4 bases lay outside the gene matches. The CDR3 totals 16 residues. The V gene's germline CDR1 is SGDLS and CDR2 YYNGEE. CDR3: CASSVGTSGGLGELFF. The CDR3 DNA sequence: TGTGCCAGCAGCGTAGGGACTAGCGGGGGATTAGGGGAGCTGTTTTTT.

This clone appeared once. This sequence joins TRBV2 and TRBJ2-7, with 11 bases aligning to TRBD2. The CDR3 is made up of 17 amino acids. Germline V gene sequence: CDR1 SNHLY, CDR2 FYNNEI. J was trimmed by 4 bases and V by 6 bases; bases with no gene match: 14. Written as DNA, the CDR3 is TGTGCCAGCAGGGATTGGGGGATGGGACTAGCGGATTACGAGCAGTACTTC. Protein: CASRDWGMGLADYEQYF. Full variable domain (outside the CDR3, taken from reference TRBV2 and TRBJ2-7): EPEVTQTPSHQVTQMGQEVILRCVPISNHLYFYWYRQILGQKVEFLVSFYNNEISEKSEIFDDQFSVERPDGSNFTLKIRSTKLEDSAMYFCASRDWGMGLADYEQYFGPGTRLTVT.

The rearrangement uses TRBV11-2 and TRBJ2-1; D might be TRBD2 (5 bases). This CDR3 region has 13 residues. V shed 3 bases and J shed 6 bases, with 9 bases lying between them. The V gene's germline CDR1 is SGHAT and CDR2 FQNNGV. CDR3 DNA sequence: TGTGCCAGCAGCTTCCGGACTGGCAATGAGCAGTTCTTC. Its translation: CASSFRTGNEQFF. The whole variable domain, filled in from reference TRBV11-2 and TRBJ2-1, reads EAGVAQSPRYKIIEKRQSVAFWCNPISGHATLYWYQQILGQGPKLLIQFQNNGVVDDSQLPKDRFSAERLKGVDSTLKIQPAKLEDSAVYLCASSFRTGNEQFFGPGTRLTVL.

This rearrangement joins TRBV19 to TRBJ2-2, with 8 nucleotides matching TRBD1. The CDR3 spans 14 residues. Germline CDR1 is LNHDA and CDR2 is SQIVND (reference sequence). With V trimmed by 8 bases and J by 5 bases, 7 bases remained unmatched. The CDR3 DNA sequence: TGTGCCAGTTGGGACAGGAGGGGGACCGGGGAGCTGTTTTTT. This codes for CASWDRRGTGELFF.

The CDR3 loop is CASSYQAGSYNEQFF. The CDR3 DNA follows: TGTGCCAGCAGTTATCAGGCGGGGTCCTACAATGAGCAGTTCTTC. The chain couples TRBV6-2 or TRBV6-3 to TRBJ2-1, with a possible D match to TRBD2 (6 bases). The CDR3 contains 15 residues. The V gene lost 3 bases and the J gene lost 1 base, with 10 bases spanning the gap. Germline values: CDR1 MNHEY, CDR2 SVGEGT.

V usage is TRBV5-5 and J usage is TRBJ1-2; D unresolved. V was pared by 4 bases and J by 3 bases, with 10 bases between. Per the germline V gene, CDR1 is SGHKS and CDR2 is YYEKEE (reference sequence). This CDR3 spans 13 amino acids. In DNA form, the CDR3 reads TGTGCCAGCAGCGCGGTGGCGGACTATGGCTACACCTTC. Translated: CASSAVADYGYTF.

The CDR3 is CASSLGETGKDGYTF. CDR3 nucleotide sequence: TGTGCCAGCAGCTTAGGGGAAACAGGGAAGGATGGCTACACCTTC. The chain employs TRBV7-9 and TRBJ1-2, with D perhaps TRBD1 (6 bases). Germline CDR1 reads SEHNR; CDR2 reads FQNEAQ (reference sequence). This CDR3 contains 15 residues. V was clipped by 1 base and J by 6 bases, with 15 bases between them.

The chain recombines TRBV11-2 with TRBJ2-7, with TRBD2 matching 9 bases. This CDR3 has 15 residues. With 1 base clipped from V and 3 bases from J, the junction kept 4 bases outside the gene matches. Germline CDR1 reads SGHAT; CDR2 reads FQNNGV. Here the CDR3 DNA reads TGTGCCAGCAGCTTAGTGCCTAGCGGGAACTACGAGCAGTACTTC. Amino acid sequence: CASSLVPSGNYEQYF.

The chain uses TRBV5-5 and TRBJ2-4; TRBD1 is a possible D gene (5 bases). Germline lookup yields CDR1 SGHKS and CDR2 YYEKEE (reference sequence). The CDR3 consists of 15 residues. V was clipped by 0 bases and J by 7 bases, with 14 bases between them. In nucleotides, the CDR3 is TGTGCCAGCAGCTTGGACCCAGGGATTGTGAACATTCAGTACTTC. The encoded protein is CASSLDPGIVNIQYF. The full variable domain, completed using reference TRBV5-5 and TRBJ2-4, is DAGVTQSPTHLIKTRGQQVTLRCSPISGHKSVSWYQQVLGQGPQFIFQYYEKEERGRGNFPDRFSARQFPNYSSELNVNALLLGDSALYLCASSLDPGIVNIQYFGAGTRLSVL.

This chain uses TRBV27 with TRBJ1-5; D might be TRBD1 (6 bases). Germline V gene data show CDR1 as MNHEY and CDR2 as SMNVEV (reference sequence). V lost 8 bases, J lost 2 bases, and 13 bases lay in between. The CDR3 contains 14 residues. CDR3 nucleotides: TGTGCCAGCGGGTCACAGGGCGGCAATCAGCCCCAGCATTTT. Translated: CASGSQGGNQPQHF.

This clone was recorded a few times. The chain is built from TRBV3-1 (or the pseudogene TRBV3-2) and TRBJ2-7, with TRBD2 matching over 16 bases. The germline CDR1 and CDR2 sequences are LGHDT and YNNKEL (reference sequence). This CDR3 region has 19 residues. V gave up 6 bases and J gave up 0 bases; unmatched junction bases: 11. The CDR3 region has the DNA TGTGCCAGCAGTCTAGTCCGGGGACTAGCGGGAGGGCCCTCCTACGAGCAGTACTTC. It is translated as CASSLVRGLAGGPSYEQYF.

The chain couples TRBV3-1 (or the pseudogene TRBV3-2) to TRBJ1-5, with D unclear. The CDR3 is made up of 13 amino acids. Germline CDR1 and CDR2: LGHDT and YNNKEL (reference sequence). V was shortened by 1 base and J by 7 bases, with 8 bases between the two germline ends. CDR3 protein: CASSQAGSQPQHF. CDR3 sequence (DNA): TGTGCCAGCAGCCAAGCGGGGAGCCAGCCCCAGCATTTT.

The V call is TRBV27, the J call TRBJ2-3; 7 bases agree with TRBD1. V lost 4 bases, J lost 4 bases, and 8 bases stayed unmatched. This CDR3 contains 15 residues. Per the germline V gene, CDR1 is MNHEY and CDR2 is SMNVEV (reference sequence). CDR3 sequence reads: CASSSTTGWADTQYF. The CDR3 region has the DNA TGTGCCAGCAGTTCAACGACAGGGTGGGCAGATACGCAGTATTTT.

The V gene is TRBV2, the J gene TRBJ2-5; 7 bases align to TRBD2. CDR1 SNHLY and CDR2 FYNNEI come from the germline V gene. The CDR3 extends over 14 amino acids. V lost 6 bases and J lost 7; bases outside the gene matches: 11. The CDR3 loop is CASRTGGRLGTQYF. The CDR3 region has the DNA TGTGCCAGCAGGACGGGAGGACGGCTAGGGACCCAGTACTTC.

V is TRBV14 and J is TRBJ1-4; possibly TRBD1 for D (6 bases). Germline assignment: CDR1 SGHDN and CDR2 FVKESK. The V end lost 4 bases, the J end lost 4 bases, and 10 bases lay between the germline ends. CDR3 size: 14 residues. CDR3 in DNA: TGTGCCAGCAGCCCCCTAGGGGGTAATGAAAAACTGTTTTTT. Protein: CASSPLGGNEKLFF.

The V gene is TRBV2, the J gene TRBJ1-1; unclear D gene. This CDR3 region has 13 residues. V shed 0 bases and J shed 4 bases, with 6 bases lying between them. CDR1 SNHLY and CDR2 FYNNEI come from the germline V gene. CDR3 loop: CASSEAVSTEAFF. The CDR3 coding sequence is TGTGCCAGCAGTGAAGCTGTCTCCACTGAAGCTTTCTTT.

This chain links TRBV5-1 with TRBJ2-2, with 12 nucleotides matching TRBD2. Per germline, CDR1 SGHRS and CDR2 YFSETQ. CDR3 length equals 16 residues. The J segment lost 1 base and the V segment lost 5 bases, leaving 3 bases of the junction unmatched. The CDR3 DNA sequence: TGCGCCAGCAGAGTGGGACTAGCGGGGAACACCGGGGAGCTGTTTTTT. Amino acid sequence: CASRVGLAGNTGELFF.

The sample holds one count of this clone. CDR3 sequence: CASSESAAAKWENTQYF. The CDR3 DNA follows: TGCGCCAGCAGTGAGTCGGCGGCCGCGAAATGGGAGAATACGCAGTATTTT. The chain combines TRBV10-1 with TRBJ2-3; D may be TRBD2 (5 bases). The V and J ends lost 0 bases and 7 bases respectively, with 20 bases between them. CDR3 size: 17 residues. Per germline, CDR1 WNHNN and CDR2 SYGVQD (reference sequence).

J is TRBJ1-2 and V is TRBV18; 10 bases fit TRBD1. This CDR3 region has 13 residues. CDR1 and CDR2 from the germline V gene are KGHSH and LQKENI. V trimming: 3 bases; J trimming: 5 bases; junction bases outside the gene matches: 0. CDR3 in DNA: TGTGCCAGCTCACCGGGACAGGGGTATGGCTACACCTTC. It codes for CASSPGQGYGYTF.

The V and J genes are TRBV14 and TRBJ2-2; the D gene is possibly TRBD1 (5 bases). Trimming left V 1 base short and J 6 bases short, with 9 bases between. Germline V gene sequence: CDR1 SGHDN, CDR2 FVKESK. The CDR3 loop spans 14 amino acids. The CDR3 protein is CASSQGGGSGELFF. The DNA of the CDR3 is TGTGCCAGCAGCCAAGGGGGCGGCTCCGGGGAGCTGTTTTTT.

The rearrangement uses TRBV27 and TRBJ2-1, with D perhaps TRBD2 (6 bases). Trimming stripped 6 bases from V and 9 bases from J, with 18 bases between. CDR1 MNHEY and CDR2 SMNVEV come from the germline V gene (reference sequence). The length of the CDR3 is 14 residues. CDR3: CASSYRLGLSEQFF. CDR3 DNA sequence: TGTGCCAGCAGCTACCGACTAGGCCTGAGTGAGCAGTTCTTC.

The rearrangement links TRBV6-5 to TRBJ2-7; 7 bases are a match to TRBD1. The J segment lost 2 bases and the V segment lost 6 bases, leaving 7 bases of the junction unmatched. Germline V gene lookup returns CDR1 MNHEY and CDR2 SVGAGI. This CDR3 has 14 residues. CDR3 in DNA: TGTGCCAGCAGCCTATCCGGGACAGCCTACGAGCAGTACGTC. Its protein product is CASSLSGTAYEQYV.

The DNA of the CDR3 is TGTGCCAGCAGCCAACTCTCCGGGACTAGAATTGAGACCCAGTACTTC. Translation gives CASSQLSGTRIETQYF. The chain recombines TRBV5-8 with TRBJ2-5; 8 bases map to TRBD2. The CDR3 is 16 residues long. Germline V gene lookup returns CDR1 SGHTS and CDR2 YDEGEE. J lost 5 bases, V lost 4 bases, and 13 bases had no gene match.